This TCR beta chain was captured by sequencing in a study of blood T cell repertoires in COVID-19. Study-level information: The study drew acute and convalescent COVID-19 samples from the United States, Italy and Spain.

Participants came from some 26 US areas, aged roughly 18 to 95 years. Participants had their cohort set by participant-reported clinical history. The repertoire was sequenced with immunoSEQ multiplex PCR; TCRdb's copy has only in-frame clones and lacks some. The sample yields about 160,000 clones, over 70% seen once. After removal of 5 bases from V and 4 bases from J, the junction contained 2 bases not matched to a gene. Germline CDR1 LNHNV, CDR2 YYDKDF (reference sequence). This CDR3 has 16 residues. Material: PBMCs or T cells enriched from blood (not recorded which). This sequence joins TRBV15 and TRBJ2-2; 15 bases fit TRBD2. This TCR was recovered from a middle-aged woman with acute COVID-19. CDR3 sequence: CATSGLAGGSTGELFF. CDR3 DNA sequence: TGTGCCACCAGCGGACTAGCGGGAGGGTCCACCGGGGAGCTGTTTTTT.